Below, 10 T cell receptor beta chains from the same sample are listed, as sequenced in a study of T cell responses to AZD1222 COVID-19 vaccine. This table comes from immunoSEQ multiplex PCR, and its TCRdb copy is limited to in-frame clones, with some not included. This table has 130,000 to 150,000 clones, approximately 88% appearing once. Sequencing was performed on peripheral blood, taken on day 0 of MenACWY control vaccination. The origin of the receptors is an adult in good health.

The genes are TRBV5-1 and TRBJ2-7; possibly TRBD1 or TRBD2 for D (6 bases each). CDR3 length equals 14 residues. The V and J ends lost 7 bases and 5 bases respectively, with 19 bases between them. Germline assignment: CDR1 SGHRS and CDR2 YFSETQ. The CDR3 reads CASGEGGLGNEQYF. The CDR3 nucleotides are TGCGCCAGCGGGGAAGGGGGGTTGGGAAACGAGCAGTACTTC.

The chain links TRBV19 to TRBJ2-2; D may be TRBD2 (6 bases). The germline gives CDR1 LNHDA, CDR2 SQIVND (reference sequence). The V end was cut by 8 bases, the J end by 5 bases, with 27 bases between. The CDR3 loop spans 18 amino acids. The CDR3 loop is CASGDESRGWRGTGELFF. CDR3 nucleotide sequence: TGTGCCAGTGGGGACGAATCACGGGGGTGGAGAGGGACCGGGGAGCTGTTTTTT.

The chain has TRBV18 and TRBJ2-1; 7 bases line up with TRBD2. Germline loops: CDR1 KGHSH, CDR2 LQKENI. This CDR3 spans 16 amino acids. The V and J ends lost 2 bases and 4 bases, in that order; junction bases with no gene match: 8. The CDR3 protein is CASSPYAAGSYNEQFF. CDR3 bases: TGTGCCAGCTCACCATATGCAGCGGGGTCTTACAATGAGCAGTTCTTC.

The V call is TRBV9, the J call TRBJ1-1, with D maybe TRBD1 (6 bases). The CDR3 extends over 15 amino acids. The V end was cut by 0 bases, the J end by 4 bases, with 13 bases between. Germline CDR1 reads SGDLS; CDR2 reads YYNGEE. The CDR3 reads CASSVVGQIGTEAFF. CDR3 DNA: TGTGCCAGCAGCGTAGTTGGACAGATCGGCACTGAAGCTTTCTTT.

Written as DNA, the CDR3 is TGTGCCAGCAGGGCCGTAGGAGGCGAGCAGTACTTC. Its protein is CASRAVGGEQYF. V gene TRBV6-5 combines with J gene TRBJ2-7, with D maybe TRBD2 (5 bases). Per germline, CDR1 MNHEY and CDR2 SVGAGI. The ends were cut back, 6 bases at V and 6 bases at J, with 12 bases in the middle. CDR3 length: 12 amino acids.

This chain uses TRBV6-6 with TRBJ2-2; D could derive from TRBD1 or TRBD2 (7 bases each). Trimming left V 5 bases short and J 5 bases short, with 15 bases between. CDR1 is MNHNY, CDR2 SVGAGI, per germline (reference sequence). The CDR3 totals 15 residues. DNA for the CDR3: TGTGCCAGCAGTCCGACAGGGAGGGGGACCGGGGAGCTGTTTTTT. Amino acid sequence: CASSPTGRGTGELFF.

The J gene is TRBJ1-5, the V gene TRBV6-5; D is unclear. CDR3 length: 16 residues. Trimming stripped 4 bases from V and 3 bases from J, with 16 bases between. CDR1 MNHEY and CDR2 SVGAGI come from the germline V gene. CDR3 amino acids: CASSSAGHPLNQPQHF. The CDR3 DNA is TGTGCCAGCAGTTCGGCAGGTCATCCCCTCAATCAGCCCCAGCATTTT.

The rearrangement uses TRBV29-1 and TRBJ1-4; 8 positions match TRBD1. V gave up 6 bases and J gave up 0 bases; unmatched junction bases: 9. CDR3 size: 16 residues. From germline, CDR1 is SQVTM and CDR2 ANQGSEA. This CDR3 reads CSVVIRGRATNEKLFF. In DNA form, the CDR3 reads TGCAGCGTCGTTATCAGGGGGCGTGCAACTAATGAAAAACTGTTTTTT.

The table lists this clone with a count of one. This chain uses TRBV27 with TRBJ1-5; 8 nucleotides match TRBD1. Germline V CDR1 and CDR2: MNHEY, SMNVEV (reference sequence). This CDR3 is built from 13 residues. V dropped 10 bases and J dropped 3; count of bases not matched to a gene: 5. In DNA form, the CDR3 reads TGTGCCACTCAGGGGGCCCCCAATCAGCCCCAGCATTTT. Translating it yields CATQGAPNQPQHF.

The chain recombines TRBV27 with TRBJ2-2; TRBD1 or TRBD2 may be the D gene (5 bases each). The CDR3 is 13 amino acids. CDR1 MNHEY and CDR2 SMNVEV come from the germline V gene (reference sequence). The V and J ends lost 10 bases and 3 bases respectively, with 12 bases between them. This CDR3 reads CAIRDGDTGELFF. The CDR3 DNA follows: TGTGCCATAAGGGACGGGGACACCGGGGAGCTGTTTTTT.